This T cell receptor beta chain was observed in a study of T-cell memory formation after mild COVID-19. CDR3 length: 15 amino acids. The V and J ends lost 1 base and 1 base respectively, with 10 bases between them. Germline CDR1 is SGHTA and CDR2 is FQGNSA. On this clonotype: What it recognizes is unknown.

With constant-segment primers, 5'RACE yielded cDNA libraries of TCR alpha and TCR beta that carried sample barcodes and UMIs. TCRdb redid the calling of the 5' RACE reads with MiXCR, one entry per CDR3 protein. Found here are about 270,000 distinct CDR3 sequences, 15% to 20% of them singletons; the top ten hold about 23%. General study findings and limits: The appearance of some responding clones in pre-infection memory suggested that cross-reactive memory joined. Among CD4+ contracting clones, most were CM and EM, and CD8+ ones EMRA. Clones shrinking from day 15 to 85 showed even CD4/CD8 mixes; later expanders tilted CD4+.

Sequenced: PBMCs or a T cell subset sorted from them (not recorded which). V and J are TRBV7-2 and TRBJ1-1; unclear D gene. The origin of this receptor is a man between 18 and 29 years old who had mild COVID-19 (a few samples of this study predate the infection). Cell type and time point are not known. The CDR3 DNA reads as TGTGCCAGCAGCTTAGGGGATAAAAAGAACACTGAAGCTTTCTTT. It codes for CASSLGDKKNTEAFF. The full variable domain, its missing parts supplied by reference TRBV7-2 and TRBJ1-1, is GAGVSQSPSNKVTEKGKDVELRCDPISGHTALYWYRQSLGQGLEFLIYFQGNSAPDKSGLPSDRFSAERTGGSVSTLTIQRTQQEDSAVYLCASSLGDKKNTEAFFGQGTRLTVV.